Listed below are T cell receptor beta chains from one sample, sequenced in a study of identical twins. In TCRdb, the 5' RACE reads were re-called with MiXCR into one record per CDR3 protein. This sample carries 200,000 to 250,000 distinct CDR3 sequences, 5.5% to 7.5% of them seen once, and the ten largest clones take 13% to 15%. The sample was also reused in another study, on T cells expressing NK-cell markers.

The source material was CD8+ T cells sorted from blood. All receptors derive from a woman in her late teens or twenties in good health. Both conserved end residues are part of each CDR3. Rows give clone size only sometimes, using once, few, many, or a class for an expanded clone.

v_gene,abundance,j_gene,len,CDR3aa
TRBV7-9,many,TRBJ1-6,13,CASSSGQGSPLHF
TRBV27,.,TRBJ2-7,14,CASSLSQSSHEQYF
TRBV9,.,TRBJ2-1,16,CASSVEASGAYNEQFF
TRBV27,few,TRBJ2-1,14,CASSSGGSYNEQFF
TRBV6-2/TRBV6-3,.,TRBJ2-2,15,CASIPFGGGTGELFF
TRBV6-5,.,TRBJ1-1,13,CASSYSIGGETFF
TRBV4-1,.,TRBJ1-1,15,CASSLHSQGGTEAFF
TRBV6-5,few,TRBJ2-1,16,CASSYYTGTGGNEQFF
TRBV28,few,TRBJ2-1,16,CASSSPMRGPYNEQFF
TRBV6-1,few,TRBJ1-1,14,CASSRSRGAEEAFF
TRBV27,many,TRBJ2-7,13,CASSFGTHYEQYF
TRBV19,.,TRBJ2-7,14,CASSIADSSYEQYF
TRBV19,few,TRBJ1-5,14,CASSITPRGQPQHF
TRBV20-1,.,TRBJ1-2,11,CSARGIDGYTF
TRBV20-1,.,TRBJ1-4,13,CSVPGRTNEKLFF
TRBV20-1,many,TRBJ1-1,13,CSANRLGGTEAFF
TRBV27,many,TRBJ1-1,13,CASSLILNAEAFF